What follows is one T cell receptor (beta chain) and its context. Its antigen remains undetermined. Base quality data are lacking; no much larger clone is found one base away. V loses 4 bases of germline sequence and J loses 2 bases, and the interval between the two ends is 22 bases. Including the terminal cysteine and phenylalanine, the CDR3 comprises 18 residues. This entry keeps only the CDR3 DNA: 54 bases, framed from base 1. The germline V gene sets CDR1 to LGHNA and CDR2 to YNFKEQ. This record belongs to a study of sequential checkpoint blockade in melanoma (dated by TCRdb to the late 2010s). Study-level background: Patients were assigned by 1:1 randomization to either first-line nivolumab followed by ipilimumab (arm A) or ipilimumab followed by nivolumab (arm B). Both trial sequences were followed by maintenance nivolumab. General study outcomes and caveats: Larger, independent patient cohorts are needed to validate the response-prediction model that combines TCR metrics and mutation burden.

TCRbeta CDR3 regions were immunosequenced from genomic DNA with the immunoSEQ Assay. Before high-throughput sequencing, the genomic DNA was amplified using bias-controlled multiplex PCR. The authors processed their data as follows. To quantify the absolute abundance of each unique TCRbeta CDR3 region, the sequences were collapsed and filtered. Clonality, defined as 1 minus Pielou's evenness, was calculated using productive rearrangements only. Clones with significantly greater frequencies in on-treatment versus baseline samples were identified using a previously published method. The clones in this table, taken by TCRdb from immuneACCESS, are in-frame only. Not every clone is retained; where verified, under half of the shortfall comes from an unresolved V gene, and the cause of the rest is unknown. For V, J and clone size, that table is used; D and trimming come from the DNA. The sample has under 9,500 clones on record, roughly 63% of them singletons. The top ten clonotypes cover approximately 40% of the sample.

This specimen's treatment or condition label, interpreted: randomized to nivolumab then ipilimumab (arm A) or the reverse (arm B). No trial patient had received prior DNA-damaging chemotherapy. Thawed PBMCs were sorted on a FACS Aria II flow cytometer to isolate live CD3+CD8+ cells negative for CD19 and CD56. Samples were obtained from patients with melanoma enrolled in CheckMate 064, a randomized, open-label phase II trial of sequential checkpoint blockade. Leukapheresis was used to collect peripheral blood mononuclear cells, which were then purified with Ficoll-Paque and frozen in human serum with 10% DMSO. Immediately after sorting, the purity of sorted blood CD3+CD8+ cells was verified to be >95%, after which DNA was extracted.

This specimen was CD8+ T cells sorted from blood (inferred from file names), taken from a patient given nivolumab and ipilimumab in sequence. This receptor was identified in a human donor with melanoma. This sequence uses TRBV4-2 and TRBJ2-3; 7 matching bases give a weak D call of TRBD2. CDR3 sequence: CASSPRGAGDYSTDTQYF. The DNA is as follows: TGTGCCAGCAGCCCCCGGGGGGCGGGCGATTACTCCACAGATACGCAGTATTTT.